Listed below are T cell receptor beta chains from one sample, sequenced in a study of Ad26.COV2.S vaccination and SARS-CoV-2 variants. The assay was immunoSEQ multiplex PCR, and TCRdb's table has in-frame clones only and misses some. The sample has 350,000 to 500,000 clones, roughly nine tenths seen once. The source was peripheral blood, collected in a trial of Ad26.COV2.S vaccine versus placebo. These receptors were collected from a person between 18 and 65 years old who received the Ad26.COV2.S COVID-19 vaccine or a placebo. CDR3s include the opening cysteine and the closing phenylalanine or tryptophan.

TRBJ2-1 TRBV6-2/TRBV6-3 CASSLAGAIYNEQFF
TRBJ1-1 TRBV5-1 CASSFEVNTEAFF
TRBJ1-1 TRBV5-6 CASSFPGQGNTEAFF
TRBJ2-1 TRBV9 CASSVSSGTYNEQFF
TRBJ1-5 TRBV27 CASSLDKSSNQPQHF
TRBJ1-1 TRBV6-6 CASSLPVNTEAFF
TRBJ1-3 TRBV2 CASSRTGPHSGNTIYF
TRBJ1-1 TRBV5-1 CASSLSQGSTEAFF
TRBJ1-6 TRBV4-3 CASSQSPGTRDSPLHF
TRBJ2-3 TRBV11-2 CASSLGTIADRHTDTQYF
TRBJ1-5 TRBV7-9 CASSLLKDQPQHF
TRBJ2-7 TRBV12-3/TRBV12-4 CASSRDGYEQYF
TRBJ1-2 TRBV7-2 CASSPTHRGGYTF
TRBJ2-3 TRBV20-1 CSASTRRSTADTQYF
TRBJ1-4 TRBV4-3 CASSQTPVRGPATNEKLFF
TRBJ2-3 TRBV30 CAWSTPWGRTSTDTQYF
TRBJ1-6 TRBV3-1/TRBV3-2 CASSPIPNLRSGSPLHF
TRBJ2-3 TRBV9 CASSVKREPGDTQYF
TRBJ2-3 TRBV5-4 CASSLAWGQGYTDTQYF
TRBJ2-7 TRBV2 CASTARTGKYEQYF
TRBJ1-5 TRBV6-5 CASKRPGVADQHF
TRBJ1-6 TRBV3-1/TRBV3-2 CASSQGGGNSPLHF
TRBJ2-5 TRBV18 CASSPSAETQYF
TRBJ1-2 TRBV5-6 CASSPRRVGYTF
TRBJ1-1 TRBV7-2 CASSLAGNANTEAFF
TRBJ1-3 TRBV5-1 CASSRDGQASSGNTIYF
TRBJ2-5 TRBV10-3 CAISEGGAVQETQYF
TRBJ1-1 TRBV6-2/TRBV6-3 CASSSMGAEAFF
TRBJ1-1 TRBV6-5 CASSIRTGLNTEAFF
TRBJ2-1 TRBV24-1 CATSDFAFDNEQFF
TRBJ1-1 TRBV7-8 CASSPRSRNTEAFF
TRBJ2-5 TRBV18 CASSPPSMEETQYF
TRBJ2-5 TRBV7-9 CASSLVFGGLDTQYF
TRBJ1-5 TRBV6-2/TRBV6-3 CASSYFLDRGVSNQPQHF
TRBJ1-1 TRBV6-2/TRBV6-3 CASSYFGGLGTEAFF
TRBJ1-1 TRBV7-9 CASSFTGGNTEAFF
TRBJ2-3 TRBV18 CASSPTGRGGDTQYF
TRBJ2-3 TRBV4-2 CASGGADTQYF
TRBJ2-3 TRBV29-1 CSVEKGTARDTQYF
TRBJ2-3 TRBV5-1 CASSSPPGHSTDTQYF
TRBJ2-1 TRBV27 CASSLRRGDNNEQFF
TRBJ1-4 TRBV18 CASSPQAWDRNEKLFF
TRBJ1-2 TRBV5-4 CASRGQAGGYTF
TRBJ2-3 TRBV6-5 CASRPRDSYTDTQYF
TRBJ1-2 TRBV4-3 CASSQGTGTNYGYTF
TRBJ1-5 TRBV7-9 CASSFGTGNQPQHF
TRBJ1-3 TRBV28 CASSLGGTGGNTIYF
TRBJ2-5 TRBV5-4 CASSSGLAPGETQYF
TRBJ1-1 TRBV7-9 CASNRGGRNTEAFF
TRBJ1-1 TRBV6-5 CASSYAVWNTEAFF
TRBJ1-5 TRBV5-5 CASSFDPTVSQPQHF
TRBJ2-5 TRBV5-8 CASSLQYQETQYF